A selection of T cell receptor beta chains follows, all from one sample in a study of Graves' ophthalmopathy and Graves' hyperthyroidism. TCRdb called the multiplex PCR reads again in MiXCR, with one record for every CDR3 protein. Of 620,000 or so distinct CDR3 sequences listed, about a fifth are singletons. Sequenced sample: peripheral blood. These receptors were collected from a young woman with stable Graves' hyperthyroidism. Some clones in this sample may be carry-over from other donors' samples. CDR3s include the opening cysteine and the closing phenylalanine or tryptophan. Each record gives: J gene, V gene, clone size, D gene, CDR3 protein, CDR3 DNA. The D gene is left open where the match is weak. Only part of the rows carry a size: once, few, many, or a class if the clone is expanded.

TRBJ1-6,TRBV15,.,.,CATSSEEPRHNSPLHF,TGTGCCACCAGCAGCGAGGAACCGCGGCATAATTCACCCCTCCACTTT
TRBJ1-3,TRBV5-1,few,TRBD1,CASSSGQGLGVSGNTIYF,TGCGCCAGCAGCTCAGGACAGGGTCTCGGAGTGTCTGGAAACACCATATATTTT
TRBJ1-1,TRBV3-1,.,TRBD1,CASSQRDRDPEAFF,TGTGCCAGCAGCCAAAGGGACAGGGACCCTGAAGCTTTCTTT
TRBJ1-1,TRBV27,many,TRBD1,CANSSRGQGIGMNTEAFF,TGTGCCAACAGTTCCCGGGGACAGGGGATTGGGATGAACACTGAAGCTTTCTTT
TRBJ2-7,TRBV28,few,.,CASCSSGYEQYF,TGTGCCAGCTGCTCCTCAGGCTACGAGCAGTACTTC
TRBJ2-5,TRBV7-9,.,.,CASSLNTGETQYF,TGTGCCAGCAGCTTAAACACGGGAGAGACCCAGTACTTC
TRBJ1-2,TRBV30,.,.,CAWSGGGPGYTF,TGTGCCTGGAGTGGAGGGGGTCCCGGCTACACCTTC
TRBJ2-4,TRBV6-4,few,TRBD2,CASSERGLGNIQYF,TGTGCCAGCAGTGAGCGGGGACTAGGGAACATTCAGTACTTC
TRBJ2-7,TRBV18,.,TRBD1,CASSPNPPGGAYYEQYF,TGTGCCAGCTCACCGAACCCTCCAGGGGGCGCTTACTACGAGCAGTACTTC
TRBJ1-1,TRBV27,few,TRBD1,CASSLTLTGYNTEAFF,TGTGCCAGCAGTTTAACCTTGACAGGGTACAACACTGAAGCTTTCTTT
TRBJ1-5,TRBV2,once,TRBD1,CASRQDRVGQPQHF,TGTGCCAGCAGACAGGACAGGGTAGGTCAGCCCCAGCATTTT
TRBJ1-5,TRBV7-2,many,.,CASSLVGGPHQPQHF,TGTGCCAGCAGCTTAGTCGGGGGACCTCATCAGCCCCAGCATTTT
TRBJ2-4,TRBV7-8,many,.,CASSLSGRGNIKYF,TGTGCCAGCAGCTTATCCGGAAGGGGAAACATTAAGTACTTC
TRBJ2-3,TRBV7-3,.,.,CASSLMGGSTDTQYF,TGTGCCAGCAGCTTAATGGGGGGAAGCACAGATACGCAGTATTTT
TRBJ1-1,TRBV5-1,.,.,CASTLSDRRNTEAFF,TGCGCCAGCACCCTATCCGACAGGAGGAACACTGAAGCTTTCTTT
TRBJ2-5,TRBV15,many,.,CATSRDFLQGGETQYF,TGTGCCACCAGCAGAGATTTCTTACAGGGGGGGGAGACCCAGTACTTC
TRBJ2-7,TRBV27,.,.,CASSSGTSLNYEQYF,TGTGCCAGCAGTTCCGGGACCAGCCTCAACTACGAGCAGTACTTC
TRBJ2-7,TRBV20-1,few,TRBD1,CSAGQRTYEQYF,TGCAGTGCGGGACAGCGAACCTACGAGCAGTACTTC
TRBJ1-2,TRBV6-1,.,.,CASRRTGTNYGYTF,TGTGCCAGCAGACGTACAGGGACCAACTATGGCTACACCTTC
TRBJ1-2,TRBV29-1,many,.,CSVDAYGYTF,TGCAGCGTTGATGCGTATGGCTACACCTTC
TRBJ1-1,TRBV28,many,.,CASSRVETPEAFF,TGTGCCAGCAGCCGAGTTGAAACCCCTGAAGCTTTCTTT
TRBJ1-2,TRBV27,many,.,CASSFSGSNGYTF,TGTGCCAGCAGTTTTTCAGGGAGCAATGGCTACACCTTC
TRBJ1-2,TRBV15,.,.,CATSSRAAGQGYTF,TGTGCCACCAGCTCCCGAGCGGCAGGGCAGGGCTACACCTTC
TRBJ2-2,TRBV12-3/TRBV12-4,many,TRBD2,CASTTGTSGRTGELFF,TGTGCCAGCACCACCGGGACTAGCGGGAGGACCGGGGAGCTGTTTTTT
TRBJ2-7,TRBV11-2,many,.,CASSLVLWQGNEQYF,TGTGCCAGCAGCTTAGTCCTCTGGCAGGGGAACGAGCAGTACTTC
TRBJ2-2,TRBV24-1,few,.,CATSDRGEGNTGELFF,TGTGCCACCAGTGATCGCGGAGAGGGAAACACCGGGGAGCTGTTTTTT
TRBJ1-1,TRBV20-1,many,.,CSARIGLNTEAFF,TGCAGTGCTAGGATTGGCTTGAACACTGAAGCTTTCTTT